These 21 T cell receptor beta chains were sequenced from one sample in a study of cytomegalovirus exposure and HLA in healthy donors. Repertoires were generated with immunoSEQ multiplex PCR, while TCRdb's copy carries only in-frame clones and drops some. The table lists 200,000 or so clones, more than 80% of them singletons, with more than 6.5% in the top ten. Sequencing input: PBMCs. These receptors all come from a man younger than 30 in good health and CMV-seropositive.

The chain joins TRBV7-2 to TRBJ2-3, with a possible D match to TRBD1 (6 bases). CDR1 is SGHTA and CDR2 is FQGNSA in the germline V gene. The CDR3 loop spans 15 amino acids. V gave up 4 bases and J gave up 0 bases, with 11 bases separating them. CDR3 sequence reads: CASSSQGSSTDTQYF. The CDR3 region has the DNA TGTGCCAGCAGCTCACAGGGATCGAGCACAGATACGCAGTATTTT.

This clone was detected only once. CDR3: CASSYLQGAATDTQYF. CDR3 nucleotides: TGTGCCAGCAGCTATTTACAGGGGGCGGCCACAGATACGCAGTATTTT. This chain uses TRBV7-9 with TRBJ2-3, with 9 bases matching TRBD1. CDR3 length equals 16 residues. V was clipped by 4 bases and J by 2 bases; unmatched bases: 7. CDR1 and CDR2 from the germline V gene are SEHNR and FQNEAQ (reference sequence).

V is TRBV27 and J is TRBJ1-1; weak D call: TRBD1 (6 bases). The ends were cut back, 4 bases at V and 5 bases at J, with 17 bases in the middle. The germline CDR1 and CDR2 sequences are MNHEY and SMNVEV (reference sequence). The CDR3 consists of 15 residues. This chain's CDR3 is CASSSPAGAGTEAFF. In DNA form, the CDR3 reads TGTGCCAGCAGTTCCCCGGCAGGGGCCGGGACTGAAGCTTTCTTT.

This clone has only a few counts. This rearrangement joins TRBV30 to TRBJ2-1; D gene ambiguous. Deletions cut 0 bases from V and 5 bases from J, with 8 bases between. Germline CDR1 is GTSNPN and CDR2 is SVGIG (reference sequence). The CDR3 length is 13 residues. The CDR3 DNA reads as TGTGCCTGGAGTGTACGCAGGAACAATGAGCAGTTCTTC. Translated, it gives CAWSVRRNNEQFF.

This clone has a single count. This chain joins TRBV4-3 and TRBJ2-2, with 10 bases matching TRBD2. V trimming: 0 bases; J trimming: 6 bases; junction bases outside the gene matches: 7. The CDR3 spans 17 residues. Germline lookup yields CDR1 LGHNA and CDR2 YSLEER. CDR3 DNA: TGCGCCAGCAGCCAAGATGCGATAAGCGGGAGGGCCGGGGAGCTGTTTTTT. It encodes CASSQDAISGRAGELFF.

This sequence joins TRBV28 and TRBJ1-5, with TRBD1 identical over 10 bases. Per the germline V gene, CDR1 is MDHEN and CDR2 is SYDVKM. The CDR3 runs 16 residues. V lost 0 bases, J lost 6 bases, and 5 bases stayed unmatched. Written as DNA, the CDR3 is TGTGCCAGCAGTTTATGGGGGACAGGGGTTCCTCAGCCCCAGCATTTT. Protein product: CASSLWGTGVPQPQHF.

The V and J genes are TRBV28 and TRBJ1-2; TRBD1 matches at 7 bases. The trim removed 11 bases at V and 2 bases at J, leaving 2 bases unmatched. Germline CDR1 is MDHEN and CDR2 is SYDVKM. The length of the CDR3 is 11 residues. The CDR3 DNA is TGTGCCGGGGGACAGAACTATGGCTACACCTTC. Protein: CAGGQNYGYTF.

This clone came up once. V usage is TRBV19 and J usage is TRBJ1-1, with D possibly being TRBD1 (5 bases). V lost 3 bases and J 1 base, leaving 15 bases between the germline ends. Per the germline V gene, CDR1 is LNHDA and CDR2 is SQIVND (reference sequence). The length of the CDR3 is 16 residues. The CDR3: CASSILGQRGNTEAFF. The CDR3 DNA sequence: TGTGCCAGTAGTATTCTGGGGCAGCGTGGGAACACTGAAGCTTTCTTT.

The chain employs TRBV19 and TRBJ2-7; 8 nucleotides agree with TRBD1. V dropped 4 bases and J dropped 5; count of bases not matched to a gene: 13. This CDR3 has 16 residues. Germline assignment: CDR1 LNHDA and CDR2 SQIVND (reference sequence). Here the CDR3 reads CASSNIVTGAGDEQYF. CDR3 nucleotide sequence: TGTGCCAGTAGTAATATTGTGACAGGGGCCGGGGACGAGCAGTACTTC.

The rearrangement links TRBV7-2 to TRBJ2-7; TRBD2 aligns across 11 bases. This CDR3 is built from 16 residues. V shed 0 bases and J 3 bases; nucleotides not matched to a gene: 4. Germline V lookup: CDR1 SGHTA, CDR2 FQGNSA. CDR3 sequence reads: CASSLASLAGGYEQYF. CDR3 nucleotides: TGTGCCAGCAGCTTAGCGAGCCTAGCGGGAGGCTACGAGCAGTACTTC.

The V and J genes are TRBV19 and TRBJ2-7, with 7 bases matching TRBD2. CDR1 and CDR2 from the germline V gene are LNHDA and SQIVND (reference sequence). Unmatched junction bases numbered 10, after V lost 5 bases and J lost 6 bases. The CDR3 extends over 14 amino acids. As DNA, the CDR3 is TGTGCCAGTAGTCAAACGGGAGGAAGTCGCGAGCAGTACTTC. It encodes CASSQTGGSREQYF.

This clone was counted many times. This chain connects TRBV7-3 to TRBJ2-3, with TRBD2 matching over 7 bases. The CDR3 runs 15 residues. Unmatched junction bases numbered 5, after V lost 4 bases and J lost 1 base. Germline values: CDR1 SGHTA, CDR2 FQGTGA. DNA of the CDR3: TGTGCCAGCAGCTCAGGACTAGGTGGCACAGATACGCAGTATTTT. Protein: CASSSGLGGTDTQYF.

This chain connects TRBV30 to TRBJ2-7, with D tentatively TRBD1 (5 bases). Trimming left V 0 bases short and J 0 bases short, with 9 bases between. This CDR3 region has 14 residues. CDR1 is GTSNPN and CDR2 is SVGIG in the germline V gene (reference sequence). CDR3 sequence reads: CAWSVPRVSYEQYF. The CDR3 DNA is TGTGCCTGGAGTGTACCCAGGGTCTCCTACGAGCAGTACTTC.

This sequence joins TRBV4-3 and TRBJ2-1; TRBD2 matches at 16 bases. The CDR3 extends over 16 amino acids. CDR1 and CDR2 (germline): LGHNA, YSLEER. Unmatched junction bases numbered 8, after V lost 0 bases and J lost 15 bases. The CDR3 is CASSQDGTSGRASAFF. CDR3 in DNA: TGCGCCAGCAGCCAAGATGGGACTAGCGGGAGGGCCTCGGCGTTCTTC.

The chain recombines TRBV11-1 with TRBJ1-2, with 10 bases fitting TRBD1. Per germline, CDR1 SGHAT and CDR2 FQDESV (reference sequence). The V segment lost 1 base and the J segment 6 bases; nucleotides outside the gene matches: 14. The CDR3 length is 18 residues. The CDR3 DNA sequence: TGTGCCAGCAGCTTAGGGGACAGGGGCCGGATTCACTCGGATGGCTACACCTTC. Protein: CASSLGDRGRIHSDGYTF.

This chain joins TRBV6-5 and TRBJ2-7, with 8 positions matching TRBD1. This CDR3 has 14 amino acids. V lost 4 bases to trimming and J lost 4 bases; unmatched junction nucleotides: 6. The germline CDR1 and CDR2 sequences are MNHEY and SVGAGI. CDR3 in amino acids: CASSSRQGRYEQYF. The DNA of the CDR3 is TGTGCCAGCAGTTCCCGACAGGGGCGGTACGAGCAGTACTTC.

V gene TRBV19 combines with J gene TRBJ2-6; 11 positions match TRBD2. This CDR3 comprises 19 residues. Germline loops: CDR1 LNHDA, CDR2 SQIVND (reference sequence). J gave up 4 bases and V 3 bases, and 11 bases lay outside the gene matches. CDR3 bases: TGTGCCAGTAGTATGACGGGACTAGCGGACTTCTACGGGGCCAACGTCCTGACTTTC. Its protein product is CASSMTGLADFYGANVLTF. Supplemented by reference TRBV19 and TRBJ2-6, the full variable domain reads DGGITQSPKYLFRKEGQNVTLSCEQNLNHDAMYWYRQDPGQGLRLIYYSQIVNDFQKGDIAEGYSVSREKKESFPLTVTSAQKNPTAFYLCASSMTGLADFYGANVLTFGAGSRLTVL.

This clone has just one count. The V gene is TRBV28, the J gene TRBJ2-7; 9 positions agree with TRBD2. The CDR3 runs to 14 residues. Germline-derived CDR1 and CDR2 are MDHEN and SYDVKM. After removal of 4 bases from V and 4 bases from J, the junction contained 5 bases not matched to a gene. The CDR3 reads CASSSTSGEYEQYF. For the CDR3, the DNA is TGTGCCAGCAGTTCGACTAGCGGAGAATACGAGCAGTACTTC. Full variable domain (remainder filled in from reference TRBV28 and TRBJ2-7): DVKVTQSSRYLVKRTGEKVFLECVQDMDHENMFWYRQDPGLGLRLIYFSYDVKMKEKGDIPEGYSVSREKKERFSLILESASTNQTSMYLCASSSTSGEYEQYFGPGTRLTVT.

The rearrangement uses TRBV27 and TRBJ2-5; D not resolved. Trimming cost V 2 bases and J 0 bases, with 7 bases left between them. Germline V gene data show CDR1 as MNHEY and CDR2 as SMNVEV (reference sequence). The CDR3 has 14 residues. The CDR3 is CASSLIYNQETQYF. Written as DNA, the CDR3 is TGTGCCAGCAGTTTAATTTATAACCAAGAGACCCAGTACTTC.

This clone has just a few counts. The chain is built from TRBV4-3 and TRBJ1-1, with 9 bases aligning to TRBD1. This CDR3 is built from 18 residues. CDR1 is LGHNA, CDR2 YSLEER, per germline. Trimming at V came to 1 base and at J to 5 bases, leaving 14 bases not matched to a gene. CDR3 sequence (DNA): TGCGCCAGCAGCCAAGCGACCCGGGACAGGGTGAGAAGGACTGAAGCTTTCTTT. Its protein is CASSQATRDRVRRTEAFF.

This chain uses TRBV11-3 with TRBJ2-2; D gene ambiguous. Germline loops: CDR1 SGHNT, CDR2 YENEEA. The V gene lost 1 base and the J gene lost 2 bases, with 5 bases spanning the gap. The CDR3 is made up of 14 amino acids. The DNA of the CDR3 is TGTGCCAGCAGCTTAGTATCCAACACCGGGGAGCTGTTTTTT. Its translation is CASSLVSNTGELFF.